This T cell receptor beta chain was sequenced during a study of identical twins. MiXCR, applied by TCRdb to the 5' RACE reads, yields one record per CDR3 protein. The data contain around 250,000 distinct CDR3 sequences, about 13% of them singletons. This clonotype was seen ten or more times. What it binds is not known. Everyone who donated was a healthy Caucasian. CDR3 size: 18 residues. CDR1 is SGHRS and CDR2 is YFSETQ in the germline V gene. V was trimmed by 2 bases and J by 0 bases, leaving 20 bases between them. Study-wide results and caveats: The presence of invariant MAIT and iNKT cells could partly confound analyses of zero-insertion sequences.

Another study also made use of these data, one on yellow fever vaccine responses in identical twins.

This receptor was identified in a young woman in good health. The genes are TRBV5-1 and TRBJ1-1; D is perhaps TRBD1 (5 bases). Input material: memory (CD45RO+) T cells sorted from blood. CDR3 nucleotides: TGCGCCAGCAGCTTCGGTTGGGGCCAGGGCTTCATGAACACTGAAGCTTTCTTT. Its translation is CASSFGWGQGFMNTEAFF.